A selection of T cell receptor beta chains follows, all from one sample in a study of blood T cells in healthy people across ages. TCRdb ran MiXCR on the 5' RACE reads and lists one entry per CDR3 protein. The table has approximately 880,000 distinct CDR3 sequences, around 49% seen once. The sample consisted of blood. The receptors derive from a man aged 25-45 years in good health. CDR3s include the opening cysteine and the closing phenylalanine or tryptophan. D genes are given only for firm matches. Expanded clones are given a class, and other clones once, few, many or no size at all.

d_call	v_call	clone_size	j_call	cdr3_aa	cdr3_nt
-	TRBV20-1	few	TRBJ2-3	CSARAATRADTQYF	TGCAGTGCTAGAGCGGCAACGAGGGCAGATACGCAGTATTTT
-	TRBV6-2/TRBV6-3	-	TRBJ2-1	CASSYSSVNNEQFF	TGTGCCAGCAGTTACTCCTCCGTAAACAATGAGCAGTTCTTC
TRBD1	TRBV7-2	-	TRBJ1-4	CASSLLIGTGGSEKLFF	TGTGCCAGCAGCTTACTAATTGGGACAGGGGGAAGTGAAAAACTGTTTTTT
-	TRBV5-1	-	TRBJ2-3	CASSLGVPTQYF	TGCGCCAGCAGCTTAGGTGTCCCCACGCAGTATTTT
-	TRBV27	-	TRBJ1-6	CASTRDGYNSPLHF	TGTGCCAGCACCCGGGACGGCTATAATTCACCCCTCCACTTT
TRBD2	TRBV20-1	few	TRBJ2-3	CSAVRDYRTDTQYF	TGCAGTGCTGTCCGGGACTACCGCACAGATACGCAGTATTTT
-	TRBV18	-	TRBJ2-6	CASSRSPTTGANVLTF	TGTGCCAGCTCACGCAGTCCAACGACTGGGGCCAACGTCCTGACTTTC
-	TRBV29-1	many	TRBJ1-2	CSVVGSTNYGYTF	TGCAGCGTTGTCGGGTCTACTAACTATGGCTACACCTTC
TRBD2	TRBV3-1	-	TRBJ2-3	CASSPATSGASTDTQYF	TGTGCCAGCAGCCCGGCGACTAGCGGGGCTAGCACAGATACGCAGTATTTT
TRBD1	TRBV30	-	TRBJ1-6	CAWSSRMGQFDSPLHF	TGTGCCTGGAGTTCAAGGATGGGACAGTTCGATTCACCCCTCCACTTT
TRBD2	TRBV7-2	-	TRBJ2-3	CASSLFSGGFTDTQYF	TGTGCCAGCAGCCTGTTCAGCGGGGGGTTCACAGATACGCAGTATTTT
-	TRBV11-2	once	TRBJ1-2	CASSLDRGGRGHGYTF	TGTGCCAGCAGCTTAGATCGGGGGGGGCGCGGGCATGGCTACACCTTC
TRBD1	TRBV6-6	-	TRBJ2-7	CASSYPPGQGYEQYF	TGTGCCAGCAGTTACCCGCCGGGACAGGGTTACGAGCAGTACTTC
-	TRBV28	-	TRBJ1-5	CASSAQGTLSNQPQHF	TGTGCCAGCAGTGCCCAAGGGACCCTTAGCAATCAGCCCCAGCATTTT
-	TRBV5-1	-	TRBJ2-3	CASSLNLDTQYF	TGCGCCAGCAGCTTGAATTTAGATACGCAGTATTTT
TRBD1	TRBV12-3/TRBV12-4	few	TRBJ2-3	CASRAGGITDTQYF	TGTGCCAGCAGAGCAGGGGGCATTACAGATACGCAGTATTTT
-	TRBV7-9	-	TRBJ2-3	CASSPIGYTQYF	TGTGCCAGCAGCCCGATAGGTTATACGCAGTATTTT
TRBD1	TRBV7-9	few	TRBJ2-1	CASSPRDRRYNEQFF	TGTGCCAGCAGCCCCCGGGACAGGAGATACAATGAGCAGTTCTTC
-	TRBV7-9	-	TRBJ1-6	CASSLVGSPANSPLHF	TGTGCCAGCAGCTTAGTAGGGAGTCCGGCTAATTCACCCCTCCACTTT
TRBD1	TRBV6-5	once	TRBJ1-2	CASRYRDRGVYGYTF	TGTGCCAGCCGCTACCGGGACAGGGGCGTCTATGGCTACACCTTC
-	TRBV7-2	few	TRBJ2-7	CASSLVASTRGYEQYF	TGTGCCAGCAGCTTAGTAGCCAGCACCAGGGGTTACGAGCAGTACTTC
-	TRBV11-1	-	TRBJ1-1	CASSLKGGNTEAFF	TGTGCCAGCAGCTTAAAGGGAGGGAACACTGAAGCTTTCTTT
TRBD1	TRBV4-2	few	TRBJ2-5	CASSPGQGGNQETQYF	TGTGCCAGCAGCCCGGGACAGGGTGGTAACCAAGAGACCCAGTACTTC
-	TRBV3-1	-	TRBJ1-6	CASSQVIRGRNSQSLHF	TGTGCCAGCAGCCAAGTAATTAGGGGAAGAAATAGTCAATCCCTCCACTTT
TRBD1	TRBV10-3	-	TRBJ2-7	CAISGVGDRTLPYTYNEQYF	TGTGCCATCAGTGGGGTGGGGGACAGGACACTCCCATACACCTACAATGAGCAGTACTTC
-	TRBV6-2/TRBV6-3	few	TRBJ2-5	CASRDPKTGQETQYF	TGTGCCAGCAGAGACCCAAAGACAGGCCAAGAGACCCAGTACTTC